The sequence of this T cell receptor (beta chain) was determined in a study of radiation and T cells in renal cell carcinoma. The study's findings and limits: Irradiated tumors had higher TCR clonality than control tumors.

This clone is labeled as medium-sized. Its antigen is not identified. This sample includes further DNA sequences coding for the same CDR3. Profiled with immunoSEQ multiplex PCR; TCRdb holds only in-frame clones, not every one. The sample consists of some 21,000 clones, around half of them appearing once. Stated treatment: treatment-naive control, cytoreductive nephrectomy. Clear cell pathology was present in this patient's renal cell carcinoma. Sequenced control tumors were from about a dozen males and 4 females, median age roughly 53. This TCR was recovered from a human donor with renal cell carcinoma. Material: tumor tissue, obtained from a patient whose treatment was nephrectomy without radiotherapy.

The chain's CDR3 is CASSLTGNTEAFF. The CDR3 region has the DNA TGCGCCAGCAGCCTCACGGGGAACACTGAAGCTTTCTTT. The V call is TRBV4-3, the J call TRBJ1-1; no definite D call. Germline V gives CDR1 LGHNA, CDR2 YSLEER. The length of the CDR3 is 13 residues. V was cut by 4 bases and J by 1 base, with 7 bases left in between.